This T cell receptor (beta chain) was recovered during a study of T cells after yellow fever vaccination. Notes on the study in general: Across the CD4 and CD8 compartments, a small share of clonotypes was present in both.

This clonotype showed up many times. Its target is not known. TCRdb used MiXCR to reprocess the 5' RACE reads, holding one entry per CDR3 protein. The data contain a few hundred thousand distinct CDR3 sequences, approximately 6.8% of them singletons. The CDR3 contains 15 residues. Between the trimmed V and J ends, which lost 3 bases and 7 bases, there was a span of 15 bases. CDR1 and CDR2 from the germline V gene are LNHDA and SQIVND (reference sequence). This receptor was obtained from a man aged 25-45 years who received the YFV17D yellow fever vaccine. The sequences come from CD4+ T cells sorted from PBMCs, collected on the day of the yellow fever booster vaccination. V is TRBV19 and J is TRBJ2-2; D is ambiguous. The chain's CDR3 is CASSIGHYVNGELFF. The CDR3 coding sequence is TGTGCCAGTAGTATCGGGCACTACGTCAACGGGGAGCTGTTTTTT.